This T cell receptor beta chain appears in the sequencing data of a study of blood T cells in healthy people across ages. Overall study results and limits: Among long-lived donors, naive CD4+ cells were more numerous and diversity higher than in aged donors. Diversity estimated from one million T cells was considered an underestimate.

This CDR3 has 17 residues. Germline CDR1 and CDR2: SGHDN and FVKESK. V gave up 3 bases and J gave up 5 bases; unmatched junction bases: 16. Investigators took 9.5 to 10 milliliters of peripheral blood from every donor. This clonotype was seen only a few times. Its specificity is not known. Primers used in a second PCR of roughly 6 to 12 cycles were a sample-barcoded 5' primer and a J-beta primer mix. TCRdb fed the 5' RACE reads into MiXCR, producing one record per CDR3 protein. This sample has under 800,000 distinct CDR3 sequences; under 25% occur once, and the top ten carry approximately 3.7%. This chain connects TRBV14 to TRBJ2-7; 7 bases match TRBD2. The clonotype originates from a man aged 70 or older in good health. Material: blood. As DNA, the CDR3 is TGTGCCAGCAGCCAGTACCTCCGGACTAGGAGCATCCACGAGCAGTACTTC. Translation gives CASSQYLRTRSIHEQYF.